These T cell receptor beta chains were read from a single sample in a study of shared clonotypes between healthy human individuals. Using immunoSEQ multiplex PCR, the repertoire was profiled, and TCRdb retains in-frame clones only, with some absent. Of some 2.1 million clones listed, roughly 94% are singletons. Sequenced input: naive CD4+ T cells sorted from blood. The receptors derive from a young man in good health. Both conserved end residues are part of each CDR3.

J | V | CDR3
TRBJ1-2 | TRBV5-1 | CASSRDREEDGYTF
TRBJ2-6 | TRBV5-1 | CASSLGLAGPSGANVLTF
TRBJ2-3 | TRBV10-3 | CAISEGGGSSTDTQYF
TRBJ2-7 | TRBV6-1 | CASSGQAATEQYF
TRBJ2-7 | TRBV10-2 | CASNGDSSYEQYF
TRBJ2-3 | TRBV5-1 | CASRMRGQETDTQYF
TRBJ2-1 | TRBV7-2 | CASKIGPDYNEQFF
TRBJ2-2 | TRBV7-9 | CASSPRGGELFF
TRBJ2-1 | TRBV5-1 | CASSLDPRGGHTNEQFF
TRBJ2-2 | TRBV19 | CASSRPSGGPGTGELFF
TRBJ1-2 | TRBV30 | CAWSVPEGRRGYTF
TRBJ1-2 | TRBV10-3 | CAISEGTSDPYGYTF
TRBJ1-1 | TRBV5-1 | CASSLGAKTEAFF